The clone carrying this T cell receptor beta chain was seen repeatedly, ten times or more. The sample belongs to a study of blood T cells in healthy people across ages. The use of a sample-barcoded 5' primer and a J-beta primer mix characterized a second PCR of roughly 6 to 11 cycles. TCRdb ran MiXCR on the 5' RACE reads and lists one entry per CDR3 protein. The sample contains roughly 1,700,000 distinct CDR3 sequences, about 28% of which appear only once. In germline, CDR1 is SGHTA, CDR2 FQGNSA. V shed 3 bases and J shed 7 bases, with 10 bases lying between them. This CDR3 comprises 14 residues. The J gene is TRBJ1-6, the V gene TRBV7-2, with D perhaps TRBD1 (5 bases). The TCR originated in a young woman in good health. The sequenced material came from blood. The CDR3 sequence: CASSLRGTNSPLHF. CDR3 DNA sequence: TGTGCCAGCAGCTTGCGGGGGACCAATTCACCCCTCCACTTT.